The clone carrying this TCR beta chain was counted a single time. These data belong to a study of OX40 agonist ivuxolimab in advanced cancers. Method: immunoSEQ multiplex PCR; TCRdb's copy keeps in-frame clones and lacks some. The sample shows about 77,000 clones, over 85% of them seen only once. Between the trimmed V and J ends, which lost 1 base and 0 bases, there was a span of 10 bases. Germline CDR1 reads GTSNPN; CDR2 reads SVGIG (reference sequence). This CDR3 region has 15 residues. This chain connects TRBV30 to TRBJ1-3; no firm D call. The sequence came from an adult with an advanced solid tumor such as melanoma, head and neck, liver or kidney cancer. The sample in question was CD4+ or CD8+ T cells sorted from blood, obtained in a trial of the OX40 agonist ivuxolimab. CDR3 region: CAWSEDGNSGNTIYF. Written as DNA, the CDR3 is TGTGCCTGGAGTGAAGACGGGAACTCTGGAAACACCATATATTTT.